Each of the 20 T cell receptor beta chains below was sequenced from the same sample in a study of T cell changes during pregnancy in multiple sclerosis. The protocol was immunoSEQ multiplex PCR, while the TCRdb copy is restricted to in-frame clones and leaves out a portion. The sample lists 40,000 to 45,000 clones, roughly 89% occurring once. Sample: CD4+ T cells from peripheral blood mononuclear cells, taken in the first trimester of pregnancy. All receptors derive from a female donor with multiple sclerosis, enrolled in a pregnancy study.

This clone was recorded only once. The chain joins TRBV6-1 to TRBJ1-5, with 7 positions matching TRBD1. Trimming took 6 bases from V and 6 from J; bases not matched to a gene: 8. The CDR3 has 14 residues. Germline loops: CDR1 MNHNS, CDR2 SASEGT. The CDR3 spells CASSTDRAGQPQHF. DNA of the CDR3: TGTGCCAGCAGCACCGACAGGGCAGGTCAGCCCCAGCATTTT.

This chain links TRBV28 with TRBJ2-1; 8 nucleotides match TRBD2. Germline V gene sequence: CDR1 MDHEN, CDR2 SYDVKM. The CDR3 has 14 amino acids. The trim removed 5 bases at V and 4 bases at J, leaving 4 bases unmatched. In nucleotides, the CDR3 is TGTGCCAGCAGTACACTAGCGGAGTACAATGAGCAGTTCTTC. This gives the protein CASSTLAEYNEQFF.

The chain is built from TRBV6-1 and TRBJ2-5; 9 bases are a match to TRBD2. Germline-derived CDR1 and CDR2 are MNHNS and SASEGT. The CDR3 contains 13 residues. Trimming took 8 bases from V and 4 from J; bases not matched to a gene: 5. As DNA, the CDR3 is TGTGCCAGCCCCGGACTAGCGTTAGAGACCCAGTACTTC. Its protein is CASPGLALETQYF.

The chain employs TRBV18 and TRBJ1-1, with TRBD1 as a possible D gene (5 bases). This CDR3 has 15 residues. Between the trimmed V and J ends, which lost 3 bases and 3 bases, there was a span of 14 bases. Germline V gene data show CDR1 as KGHSH and CDR2 as LQKENI. The DNA of the CDR3 is TGTGCCAGCTCACCCGGGTCAACGGGGGACACTGAAGCTTTCTTT. Translated, it gives CASSPGSTGDTEAFF. The full variable domain, completed using reference TRBV18 and TRBJ1-1, is NAGVMQNPRHLVRRRGQEARLRCSPMKGHSHVYWYRQLPEEGLKFMVYLQKENIIDESGMPKERFSAEFPKEGPSILRIQQVVRGDSAAYFCASSPGSTGDTEAFFGQGTRLTVV.

This rearrangement joins TRBV10-3 to TRBJ2-5, with D maybe TRBD2 (6 bases). The J call may be incorrect, as the DNA end agrees better with TRBJ2-7. Germline CDR1 reads ENHRY; CDR2 reads SYGVKD. The CDR3 has 13 residues. The CDR3, as DNA: TGTGCCATCACTAGCGACACCTCCTACGAGCAGTACTTC. It specifies CAITSDTSYEQYF.

This sequence joins TRBV18 and TRBJ1-5; the match to TRBD1 covers 10 bases. This CDR3 comprises 16 residues. With 2 bases clipped from V and 7 bases from J, the junction kept 8 bases outside the gene matches. Germline V lookup: CDR1 KGHSH, CDR2 LQKENI. The CDR3 bases are TGTGCCAGCTCACCAGCCGGGACAGGGGTAAGACAGCCCCAGCATTTT. Translated: CASSPAGTGVRQPQHF.

V and J are TRBV5-1 and TRBJ2-3; D is undetermined. Germline CDR1 reads SGHRS; CDR2 reads YFSETQ. Trimming stripped 1 base from V and 6 bases from J, with 12 bases between. The CDR3 length is 14 residues. The CDR3 here is CASSLRQVEDTQYF. CDR3 coding DNA: TGCGCCAGCAGCTTGCGGCAGGTTGAGGATACGCAGTATTTT.

The chain carries TRBV19 and TRBJ2-2, with a possible D match to TRBD2 (6 bases). V dropped 3 bases and J dropped 3 bases, with 8 bases sitting between them. This CDR3 is built from 14 residues. Germline CDR1 and CDR2: LNHDA and SQIVND (reference sequence). The CDR3 bases are TGTGCCAGTAGTATGGGGGGAGACACCGGGGAGCTGTTTTTT. It codes for CASSMGGDTGELFF.

The rearrangement uses TRBV30 and TRBJ2-3; 11 nucleotides agree with TRBD2. J lost 2 bases, V lost 5 bases, and 6 bases had no gene match. Germline assignment: CDR1 GTSNPN and CDR2 SVGIG (reference sequence). This CDR3 comprises 15 residues. This CDR3 is CAWARLAGSTDTQYF. The CDR3, as DNA: TGTGCCTGGGCCCGACTAGCGGGGTCCACAGATACGCAGTATTTT.

This clone was recorded only once. The rearrangement uses TRBV30 and TRBJ2-7; no firm D call. The CDR3 has 12 amino acids. V was clipped by 6 bases and J by 0 bases, with 9 bases between them. CDR1 is GTSNPN, CDR2 SVGIG, per germline (reference sequence). CDR3 loop: CACAVPSYEQYF. CDR3 nucleotides: TGTGCCTGCGCAGTGCCCTCCTACGAGCAGTACTTC. The whole variable domain, filled in from reference TRBV30 and TRBJ2-7, reads SQTIHQWPATLVQPVGSPLSLECTVEGTSNPNLYWYRQAAGRGLQLLFYSVGIGQISSEVPQNLSASRPQDRQFILSSKKLLLSDSGFYLCACAVPSYEQYFGPGTRLTVT.

This clone has a handful of counts. The chain recombines TRBV7-2 with TRBJ1-2; D uncertain. Germline-derived CDR1 and CDR2 are SGHTA and FQGNSA. The CDR3 covers 13 residues. V was clipped by 3 bases and J by 5 bases, with 10 bases between them. CDR3 residues: CASSFAERYGYTF. In DNA, the CDR3 is TGTGCCAGCAGCTTTGCCGAGCGGTATGGCTACACCTTC. The full variable domain, completed using reference TRBV7-2 and TRBJ1-2, is GAGVSQSPSNKVTEKGKDVELRCDPISGHTALYWYRQSLGQGLEFLIYFQGNSAPDKSGLPSDRFSAERTGGSVSTLTIQRTQQEDSAVYLCASSFAERYGYTFGSGTRLTVV.

The J gene is TRBJ2-3, the V gene TRBV5-1, with 7 bases identical to TRBD1. The CDR3 contains 15 residues. The germline V gene encodes CDR1 SGHRS and CDR2 YFSETQ. V was pared by 4 bases and J by 2 bases, with 7 bases of the junction left unmatched. The DNA of the CDR3 is TGCGCCAGCAGCAGTTGGGGACAGTCCACAGATACGCAGTATTTT. This translates into CASSSWGQSTDTQYF.

The V call is TRBV2, the J call TRBJ2-2; possibly TRBD2 for D (5 bases). The CDR3 sequence is 16 residues long. CDR1 and CDR2 from the germline V gene are SNHLY and FYNNEI. V was shortened by 0 bases and J by 1 base, with 9 bases between the two germline ends. The CDR3 sequence is CASSEAGGGNTGELFF. As DNA, the CDR3 is TGTGCCAGCAGTGAAGCAGGAGGCGGGAACACCGGGGAGCTGTTTTTT. Full variable domain (missing parts from reference TRBV2 and TRBJ2-2): EPEVTQTPSHQVTQMGQEVILRCVPISNHLYFYWYRQILGQKVEFLVSFYNNEISEKSEIFDDQFSVERPDGSNFTLKIRSTKLEDSAMYFCASSEAGGGNTGELFFGEGSRLTVL.

As DNA, the CDR3 is TGTGCCAGCAGCGCTCAGACTAGCGAGGATACGCAGTATTTT. It yields the protein CASSAQTSEDTQYF. The gene calls are TRBV6-4 and TRBJ2-3, with 8 bases fitting TRBD2. The J segment lost 6 bases and the V segment lost 6 bases, leaving 8 bases of the junction unmatched. Germline CDR1 MRHNA, CDR2 SNTAGT. The CDR3 spans 14 residues.

This chain's CDR3 is CASSLAGTGNQPQHF. The CDR3 region has the DNA TGTGCCAGCAGCTTGGCGGGTACGGGCAATCAGCCCCAGCATTTT. The genes are TRBV5-6 and TRBJ1-5; D is undetermined. The CDR3 has 15 amino acids. The ends were cut back, 0 bases at V and 2 bases at J, with 9 bases in the middle. Germline assignment: CDR1 SGHDT and CDR2 YYEEEE.

V is TRBV5-6 and J is TRBJ2-2; 7 bases agree with TRBD1. CDR3 length equals 16 residues. V gave up 3 bases and J gave up 6 bases; unmatched junction bases: 11. CDR1 and CDR2 (germline): SGHDT, YYEEEE. For the CDR3, the DNA is TGTGCCAGCAGCTCCTTAAGACAGGGTAATTCCGGGGAGCTGTTTTTT. This sequence encodes CASSSLRQGNSGELFF.

The genes are TRBV5-1 and TRBJ2-7; the D gene is possibly TRBD2 (6 bases). CDR1 SGHRS and CDR2 YFSETQ come from the germline V gene. Trimming shortened V by 3 bases and J by 2 bases, and 15 bases separated the two germline ends. The CDR3 spans 15 residues. As DNA, the CDR3 is TGCGCCAGCAGCTCCCGGGGGACGGGGACCTACGAGCAGTACTTC. It translates to CASSSRGTGTYEQYF.

This chain joins TRBV19 and TRBJ2-1; D not certain. Germline V gives CDR1 LNHDA, CDR2 SQIVND (reference sequence). Trimming pared 1 base from V and 5 bases from J, leaving 15 bases between. The CDR3 extends over 16 amino acids. In nucleotides, the CDR3 is TGTGCCAGTAGTATAGGAGAACCCGTAGCCCACAATGAGCAGTTCTTC. Translation gives CASSIGEPVAHNEQFF.

The V call is TRBV6-1, the J call TRBJ2-7, with D perhaps TRBD2 (6 bases). V gave up 5 bases and J gave up 0 bases, with 8 bases separating them. The CDR3 is made up of 13 amino acids. Per the germline V gene, CDR1 is MNHNS and CDR2 is SASEGT. The CDR3 reads CASSLGLSYEQYF. The DNA of the CDR3 is TGTGCCAGCAGTCTGGGACTCTCCTACGAGCAGTACTTC.

The V gene is TRBV4-3, the J gene TRBJ1-2, with 9 bases aligning to TRBD1. CDR1 LGHNA and CDR2 YSLEER come from the germline V gene. This CDR3 has 15 amino acids. J was trimmed by 4 bases and V by 3 bases; bases with no gene match: 6. In nucleotides, the CDR3 is TGCGCCAGCAGCCAGGACAGGGGACCGATCTATGGCTACACCTTC. Its protein product is CASSQDRGPIYGYTF.